The clone carrying this T cell receptor beta chain was seen many times. The data derive from a study of T cells in Graves' hyperthyroidism and ophthalmopathy. Germline V CDR1 and CDR2: SGHTA, FQGNSA. V was shortened by 6 bases and J by 0 bases, with 20 bases between the two germline ends. The CDR3 contains 17 residues. Regions amplified from RNA transcripts were the TCR beta CDR3 regions. In the first-round RT-PCR of the TCR CDR3, the HTBI primer set was used. Via MiXCR, TCRdb re-called the multiplex PCR reads, giving one row per CDR3 protein. The sample carries hundreds of thousands of distinct CDR3 sequences, approximately 42% recorded once.

The genes are TRBV7-2 and TRBJ1-2; D is perhaps TRBD1 (6 bases). This clonotype was sampled from an adult man with Graves' disease, either hyperthyroidism or ophthalmopathy (not recorded which). The sequenced sample consisted of peripheral blood or thyroid tissue (not recorded which). The CDR3 DNA sequence: TGTGCCAGCAGAAAACGGGACACGGCACATCCTAACTATGGCTACACCTTC. Protein: CASRKRDTAHPNYGYTF.